Here is one TCR beta chain with its context. The antigen is unknown. This entry belongs to a study of cytomegalovirus exposure and HLA in healthy donors. Regarding the study as a whole: In a later analysis, a missense DCLRE1C variant was linked to TCR beta V- and J-gene trimming.

It was with 60 Vbeta and 13 Jbeta primers that the PCR ran. Produced via immunoSEQ multiplex PCR; TCRdb's table is partial and in-frame only. The sample gives roughly 120,000 clones, 55% to 65% of which show up once; more than 8% is in the top ten. There are 15 residues in the CDR3. Between the trimmed V and J ends, which lost 2 bases and 3 bases, there was a span of 15 bases. Germline V gene data show CDR1 as SGHKS and CDR2 as YYEKEE (reference sequence). This receptor was obtained from a man aged 35-49 years in good health and CMV-seropositive. Sequencing was done on a sample of PBMCs. The chain couples TRBV5-5 to TRBJ2-7; D possibly corresponds to TRBD2 (6 bases). CDR3 residues: CASSLNNGGGYEQYF. CDR3 DNA: TGTGCCAGCAGCTTAAATAACGGGGGAGGCTACGAGCAGTACTTC.